This TCR beta chain was sequenced in a study of read filtering for tumor transcriptome and immune sequencing. At the level of the study: By R-ISS, stages I, II and III held approximately 8, 16 and 7 patients. Points from the study as a whole: Even smaller IR-seq throughput identified most shared clonotypes.

Germline values: CDR1 SGHAT, CDR2 FQNNGV. V was shortened by 3 bases and J by 4 bases, with 7 bases between the two germline ends. This CDR3 spans 13 amino acids. Molecular barcoded adaptors covering alpha/delta and beta/gamma chains were used on approximately 400 ng RNA. TCRdb re-analysed the reads in MiXCR, keeping a single row per CDR3 protein. The sample carries tens of thousands of distinct CDR3 sequences, 12% to 15% recorded once. Bone marrow was sampled from every patient at the time of active disease. Turning to this clonotype: Its antigen is still unknown.

The sequence was obtained from a donor at least 40 years old with multiple myeloma. The chain combines TRBV11-2 with TRBJ1-5; D remains unclear. The specimen sequenced was a population of CD138-negative cells sorted from bone marrow. CDR3 nucleotides: TGTGCCAGCAGCTTGAGCCAAAATCAGCCCCAGCATTTT. Translation: CASSLSQNQPQHF. The whole variable domain, filled in from reference TRBV11-2 and TRBJ1-5, reads EAGVAQSPRYKIIEKRQSVAFWCNPISGHATLYWYQQILGQGPKLLIQFQNNGVVDDSQLPKDRFSAERLKGVDSTLKIQPAKLEDSAVYLCASSLSQNQPQHFGDGTRLSIL.